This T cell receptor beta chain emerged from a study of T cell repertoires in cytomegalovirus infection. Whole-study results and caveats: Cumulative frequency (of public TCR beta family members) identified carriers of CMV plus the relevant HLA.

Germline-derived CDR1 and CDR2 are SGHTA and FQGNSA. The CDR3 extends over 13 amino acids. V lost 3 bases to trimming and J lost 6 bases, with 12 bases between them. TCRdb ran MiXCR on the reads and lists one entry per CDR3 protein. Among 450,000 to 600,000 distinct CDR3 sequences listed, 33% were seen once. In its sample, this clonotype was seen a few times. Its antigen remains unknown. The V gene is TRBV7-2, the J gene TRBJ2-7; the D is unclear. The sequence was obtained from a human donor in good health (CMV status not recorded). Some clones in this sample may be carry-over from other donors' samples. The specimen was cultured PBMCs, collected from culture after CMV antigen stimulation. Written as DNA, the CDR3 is TGTGCCAGCAGCTTGGTAGGGCCCGGCGAGCAGTACTTC. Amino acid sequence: CASSLVGPGEQYF.